This T cell receptor (beta chain) was found in a study of regulatory and conventional T cells in RAG deficiency (dated by TCRdb to about 2017). Regarding the complete study: The study used high-throughput TCR beta sequencing to compare repertoire diversity and composition of Treg, conventional CD4+ and CD8+ T cells between RAG-deficient patients and healthy controls. The full study reports these points: In Omenn syndrome patients, sorted CD25-high CD127-low cells may represent peripherally activated cells rather than bona fide Treg cells. Shorter CDR3 lengths were found in all patient T-cell subsets, and >75% Treg-Tconv repertoire overlap at nucleotide and amino acid level was observed in Omenn syndrome patients. Markedly lower Shannon entropy and higher Simpson indices were observed in RAG-deficient patients than in control T-cell subpopulations. In Omenn syndrome and CID/AS patients compared with controls, roughly 98-fold fewer unique TCR beta sequences were detected from Treg cells, versus approximately 9.7-fold fewer for other subsets. Some T-cell subset analyses were not done for some subjects.

Before genomic DNA extraction, conventional CD4+ T cells were purified from blood as CD25-low CD127-high cells. For repertoire analyses, the comparison group consisted of eight or nine healthy control donors. Libraries were prepared through the immunoSEQ multiplex PCR assay. Rearranged TCR beta chain products were amplified from genomic DNA of sorted T-cell subsets and sequenced. The authors' analysis ran thus. Shannon entropy and Simpson indices were used to measure how diverse the repertoire of productive TCR beta rearrangements was. Clonal expansion was assessed using the summed frequency of the 100 most abundant productive TCR beta clonotypes among total reads. The TRB repertoires were scored with a self-reactivity index built on which amino acids appear at CDR3beta positions 6 and 7. Two-way ANOVA was used for repertoire analyses, while Student t or Mann-Whitney tests were used for flow cytometric analyses. The immuneACCESS repertoire file appears here via TCRdb, limited to in-frame rearrangements. These files lack a portion of the clones; in checked studies, under half of the deficit traces to unresolved V genes, and the cause of the others is not known. That table supplies the V and J calls and clone size; D and trimming were determined from the DNA. The sample contains more than 35,000 clones, approximately 90% of them found a single time. The ten largest clones capture 0.51% of the sample.

Turning to this clone: Its cognate antigen has yet to be identified. No base quality values were provided; no much bigger clone lies one nucleotide off.

This sample also belongs to another study, concerning regulatory T cells. From the second report: For the multiplex PCR, 52 forward TRBV primers and 13 reverse TRBJ primers were used, and amplification bias was corrected with both assay-based and computational methods. Restricted unique TRB V-J pairs and skewed V and J gene usage were observed in patient repertoires, most markedly in regulatory T cells. Between CD3G-deficient patients and healthy controls, the study compared T-cell receptor beta repertoires in sorted regulatory T cells, conventional CD4+ T cells and CD8+ T cells. Ficoll density separation was used to isolate peripheral blood mononuclear cells. Rearranged TRB loci were amplified from genomic DNA by multiplex PCR within the immunoSEQ assay. Sequencing of the TRB amplicons was done on an Illumina HiSeq platform. Custom algorithms error-filtered the raw sequences and aligned the raw sequences to reference gene sequences, after which the immunoSEQ online tools were used for analysis. Productive and nonproductive TRB rearrangement frequencies were evaluated among both unique and total sequences. Groups were compared by t tests, Mann-Whitney tests or two-way ANOVA performed in Prism software.

This receptor was obtained from a human donor in good health. The sequenced sample consisted of CD4+ effector T cells sorted from blood.

The CDR3 region: CASKELSTDTQYF. The DNA sequence is TGTGCCAGCAAGGAACTGAGCACAGATACGCAGTATTTT. The chain couples TRBV6-1 to TRBJ2-3, with the D gene not clear enough to name. From cysteine to phenylalanine, the CDR3 is 13 amino acids long. The read is trimmed to its CDR3 DNA, 39 bases read in frame from base 1. Cut back by 7 bases and 0 bases, the V and J ends lie 8 bases apart. Via the germline V gene, CDR1 is MNHNS and CDR2 SASEGT.